The T cell receptor beta chain under discussion was sequenced for a study of T cell responses to AZD1222 COVID-19 vaccine (dated by TCRdb to the early 2020s). With respect to the entire study: Because spike-specific TCR depth and breadth did not differ between the two schedules, AZD1222 recipients who got a second dose at roughly 4 weeks were pooled with those who got a second dose at roughly 12 weeks. Enrollment into the trials was organized by age into subgroups of 18-55, 56-69 and 70-plus years, and those subgroups contained approximately 150, 30 and 60 TCR-sequenced participants, respectively. A total of 230 to 250 trial participants underwent TCR sequencing, of whom approximately 200 had received two doses of AZD1222 and roughly 26 had received two doses of the MenACWY control vaccine. What the study reported, not specific to this receptor: In the small 56-69-year group, the increase in depth fell short of significance, most likely because of low power. Conclusions about previously exposed vaccinees are limited because only a handful of AZD1222 recipients were SARS-CoV-2 seropositive at baseline. Reportedly, close to half of the unique spike-specific TCRs recognized epitopes lying outside the regions that are mutated in the B.1.351 and B.1.1.7 variants. Because no samples from the day 14 peak response were available, repertoires could be characterized only after the peak T cell response. Spike-specific TCR breadth and depth rose significantly after two AZD1222 doses compared with day 0 and with MenACWY recipients. Most participants were white British and females outnumbered males, and the authors suggested that clonal diversity may have been underestimated. The vaccine-associated CD4 TCRs covered the entire spike protein, and the dominant responses fell in regions 160-218 and 743-854.

The time point label of this sample denotes: baseline before first vaccination. The vaccinee samples were drawn from two UK trials, COV001 and COV002, one of which was a single-blind randomized controlled phase 2/3 trial testing AZD1222 (ChAdOx1 nCoV-19) in healthy adults. For TCRbeta chain sequencing, PBMC samples were collected from trial participants at day 0 and at day 28 after the second dose. This clone was observed once. Its cognate antigen has yet to be identified. No clone much larger than this one lies a single base away; base qualities are absent. The CDR3 regions of human TCRbeta chains were subjected to immunosequencing. The authors processed their data as follows. Repertoire TCRs were checked for matches against a reference library of SARS-CoV-2-specific TCRs that had been generated using the MIRA antigen-specificity platform. Breadth meant the fraction of unique TCRs that were SARS-CoV-2-associated, whereas depth meant the fraction of total T cells that were SARS-CoV-2-associated. Using the MIRA data, every spike-specific TCR was mapped to the spike region that the TCR reacted to and assigned to either a CD4 or a CD8 class. Log10-transformed breadth and depth values were compared by one-way ANOVA with Sidak's multiple comparisons tests. TCRdb mirrors the immuneACCESS table, restricted to in-frame sequences. Some clones are absent from its copies; in checked studies, under half trace to an unresolved V gene, and the reason for the others is unknown. The DNA was the basis for D and trimming; V, J and clone size are from that table. This sample comprises some 130,000 clones, roughly 90% of them detected only once. Together, the top ten hold about 1.5% of the sample.

Based on the germline V gene (reference sequence), the CDR1 and CDR2 sequences are LNHDA and SQIVND. V sheds 6 bases and J sheds 6 bases, leaving 14 bases between their ends. From the cysteine through the phenylalanine, the CDR3 covers 14 amino acids. Only the CDR3 DNA is retained, 42 bases long and in frame from the first base. The specimen comprised peripheral blood, sampled on day 0 of AZD1222 vaccination. The sequence was collected from an adult in good health. Rearrangement joined TRBV19 to TRBJ2-2, with the identity of the D gene unclear. The sequence in DNA is TGTGCCAGTAGGGGCCCAGGCGGTCCCGGGGAGCTGTTTTTT. Its protein reads: CASRGPGGPGELFF.